This section outlines one TCR beta chain sequence together with its context. This receptor's antigen is unknown. Base qualities are missing; no much larger clone stands one base away. The entry originates in a study of shared clonotypes between healthy human individuals (dated by TCRdb to the early 2020s). As for the study more broadly: Three men and a couple of women, aged 18 to 49 years, made up the cohort. Different laboratories and diverse techniques were used to prepare libraries and sequence TCR repertoires, to increase sequencing depth and limit assay-specific biases. Blood TCR repertoires of a handful of healthy adults were deeply sequenced to estimate repertoire size and the extent of clonotype sharing between individuals. Per donor, leukapheresis produced somewhere between about 0.9 and 9.5 billion PBMCs. Per donor, three plates each were used for CD4 naive and CD4 memory, two for CD8 naive, and one for CD8 memory. General findings and caveats noted by the study authors: The small number of donors limited the genetic and exposure-history diversity represented. Compared with non-shared clonotypes, clonotypes shared by all four sorted-subset donors had higher generation probabilities. Pairwise subsampling led to the expectation that sequencing depth would affect the degree of clonotype sharing among donors. Estimated clonotype richness was generally larger for naive than for memory subsets. Sampling was restricted to blood, and TCR repertoires in tissues likely differ from the TCR repertoires found in blood. Rarefaction of sorted-subset datasets indicated incomplete sequencing despite the large sequencing depth. Across a few donors, 5% to 6% of naive CD4, approximately 4% of naive CD8, 2% to 2.5% of memory CD4, and roughly 0.41% of memory CD8 clonotypes were shared.

V is pared back by 5 bases and J by 5 bases, with 17 bases lying between the germline termini. CDR1 PRHDT and CDR2 FYEKMQ are derived from the germline V gene (reference sequence). The CDR3 spans 15 residues, from the cysteine through the phenylalanine. CDR3 DNA is the only sequence kept; it has 45 bases, read in frame from the first base. The donors were healthy, HIV-negative adults who had no recently reported acute infections or vaccinations. Every donor was a Caucasian adult residing in Nashville, Tennessee, USA. CD4+ T cells were enriched by magnetic negative selection; naive cells were then positively selected on CD45RA, and the negative fraction formed the memory subset. Blood was obtained by leukapheresis, after which PBMCs were separated by Ficoll-Histopaque density gradient centrifugation and cryopreserved in liquid nitrogen vapor phase. Purity and quantity of every magnetically sorted T cell population were checked by analytical flow cytometry. Genomic DNA was isolated from every sorted fraction and measured by UV absorbance on a Nanodrop 2000c.

Using the deep immunoSEQ assay, TCR CDR3 regions were amplified from genomic DNA by multiplex PCR. Extracted genomic DNA from each cell subset was distributed evenly across all wells of several immunoSEQ 96-well plates, and each plate was treated as a replicate. For sorted subsets, each replicate PCR was loaded with 200 ng genomic DNA, equivalent to 30,000 or so T cell genomes. Purified libraries were measured with a Qubit 3.0 fluorometer, size-checked on a Bioanalyzer 2100, and measured again with the KAPA Library Quantification kit. Every immunoSEQ 96-well plate was sequenced on a dedicated single-read 150-cycle Illumina NextSeq 550 flow cell. Per the authors' processing: Because only junctional sequences without quality scores were contained in the immunoSEQ output, filtering matching that applied to full-length reads could not be performed. Sequences were annotated with PyIR, a Python wrapper for IgBLAST v1.9, and V/J genes and CDR3 were assigned using IMGT germline references. Reads were filtered out if the reads had weak V/J assignments (E-value above 1e-6), no CDR3, stop codons, out-of-frame junctions, or ambiguous translated residues. A V3J clonotype was defined by an identical inferred V gene, J gene, and CDR3 amino acid sequence. To compute the percentage overlap between repertoires, the number of shared unique clonotypes was divided by the size of the smaller repertoire. RTK rarefaction, the Chao1 estimator, and Recon v2.1 estimates of unobserved clonotypes were used to assess repertoire richness. Generation probabilities were computed with OLGA for all TCRbeta clonotypes obtained by the gDNA method from a few donors. Sourced from immuneACCESS, this table was stored by TCRdb with only in-frame sequences that have V and J called. A share of the clones is absent; for the studies checked, an unresolved V gene accounts for under half, and the remainder has no known explanation. Clonal size and the V and J genes are those of that table, whereas D and trimming came from the DNA. This sample comprises approximately 2.5 million clones, over 85% of them detected only once. Clones ranked in the top ten supply 0.14% of the sample.

The sample taken for sequencing was naive CD4+ T cells sorted from blood. The sample's cell subset or site, from its label and the paper: CD45RA+ positively selected. The chain uses TRBV13 and TRBJ2-3; no confident D gene assignment can be made. The sequence was collected from a man aged 18-30 years in good health. DNA sequence: TGTGCCAGCAGCCGCATTTCAGACTTTGAAGATACGCAGTATTTT. The resulting protein is CASSRISDFEDTQYF.